This TCR beta chain originates from a study of blood T cell repertoires in COVID-19. Overall study context: T cells, B-cell-depleted T cells, or PBMCs supplied cDNA or gDNA.

Produced via immunoSEQ multiplex PCR; TCRdb's table is partial and in-frame only. The sample has around 24,000 clones; approximately 79% are singletons. With 5 bases clipped from V and 1 base from J, the junction kept 22 bases outside the gene matches. CDR3 length: 20 amino acids. Germline V CDR1 and CDR2: SEHNR, FQNEAQ (reference sequence). This clonotype was obtained from a woman of 80 years or more with acute or convalescent COVID-19. The chain is built from TRBV7-9 and TRBJ2-5; TRBD2 aligns across 7 bases. The sample taken for sequencing was peripheral blood. The CDR3 DNA sequence: TGTGCCAGCAGCACCTCCCCCAGGCTAGCGGTTAACGATTTCCAAGAGACCCAGTACTTC. Residues: CASSTSPRLAVNDFQETQYF.